This T cell receptor (beta chain) was recorded in a study of PD-L1 blockade in urothelial cancer. Study observations and caveats: In blood at 3 weeks, tumor-associated clones expanded more among patients with durable benefit.

Looked up from germline, CDR1 is LNHDA and CDR2 is SQIVND (reference sequence). The V gene end was trimmed by 3 bases and the J gene end by 0 bases; junction bases not matched to a gene: 11. The CDR3 has 18 amino acids. Worth noting for this clone: Its antigen is undetermined.

Disease in patients was locally advanced or metastatic urothelial carcinoma. Profiled with immunoSEQ multiplex PCR; TCRdb holds only in-frame clones, not every one. This table holds about 76,000 clones, around four fifths found once. The genes are TRBV19 and TRBJ1-3; 7 bases fit TRBD1. This TCR derives from a man in his 70s with urothelial cancer. The sequencing here drew on PBMCs, taken around atezolizumab (anti-PD-L1) treatment. The CDR3 region is CASSINPGGSSSGNTIYF. The CDR3 DNA sequence: TGTGCCAGTAGTATCAATCCAGGGGGTTCGAGCTCTGGAAACACCATATATTTT. Variable domain in full (rest from reference TRBV19 and TRBJ1-3): DGGITQSPKYLFRKEGQNVTLSCEQNLNHDAMYWYRQDPGQGLRLIYYSQIVNDFQKGDIAEGYSVSREKKESFPLTVTSAQKNPTAFYLCASSINPGGSSSGNTIYFGEGSWLTVV.